Listed here is a single T cell receptor beta chain. TCRdb's copy holds only in-frame clones and misses some; the assay was immunoSEQ multiplex PCR. The table includes 200,000 to 250,000 clones, approximately 83% detected once. This entry comes from a study of blood T cell repertoires in COVID-19. Adults between about 18 and 95 years of age took part from 20 to 25 US areas. The study recruited exposed participants who had met a COVID-19 case within 2 weeks before entry. The TCR originated in a woman in her forties or fifties who had been exposed to COVID-19. The sequenced sample consisted of PBMCs or T cells enriched from blood (not recorded which).

CDR3 coding DNA: TGTGCCAGCAGCCAAGATGAGCTAGGCGCATCTGGAAACACCATATATTTT. Residues: CASSQDELGASGNTIYF. V and J are TRBV4-2 and TRBJ1-3; D unclear. V was pared by 0 bases and J by 1 base, with 13 bases between. The germline V gene has CDR1 LGHNA and CDR2 YNFKEQ. The CDR3 loop spans 17 amino acids.